The T cell receptor beta chain described here comes from a study of neurological immune-mediated disorders. Regarding the study as a whole: It was HTLV-1-associated myelopathy that showed the most TCR clonal expansion, while multiple sclerosis showed the least, falling below healthy controls.

There are many counts of this clonotype. Its antigen is currently unknown. Deletions cut 0 bases from V and 7 bases from J, with 14 bases between. Germline CDR1 and CDR2: SGHRS and YFSETQ. The CDR3 is 15 amino acids. MiXCR, applied by TCRdb to the 5' RACE reads, yields one record per CDR3 protein. The table has 70,000 to 95,000 distinct CDR3 sequences, roughly 13% seen once; the top ten hold roughly 5%. Indicated time point: longitudinal time-point 2. Preparation of the unsorted libraries drew on 2 million PBMCs stored at -80 C. The chain couples TRBV5-1 to TRBJ2-1; D is perhaps TRBD2 (5 bases). The sequencing input was PBMCs. This receptor was obtained from a female donor with HTLV-1-associated myelopathy (HAM/TSP). This CDR3 reads CASSLDGGLGNEQFF. For the CDR3, the DNA is TGCGCCAGCAGCTTGGATGGCGGGTTAGGGAATGAGCAGTTCTTC.